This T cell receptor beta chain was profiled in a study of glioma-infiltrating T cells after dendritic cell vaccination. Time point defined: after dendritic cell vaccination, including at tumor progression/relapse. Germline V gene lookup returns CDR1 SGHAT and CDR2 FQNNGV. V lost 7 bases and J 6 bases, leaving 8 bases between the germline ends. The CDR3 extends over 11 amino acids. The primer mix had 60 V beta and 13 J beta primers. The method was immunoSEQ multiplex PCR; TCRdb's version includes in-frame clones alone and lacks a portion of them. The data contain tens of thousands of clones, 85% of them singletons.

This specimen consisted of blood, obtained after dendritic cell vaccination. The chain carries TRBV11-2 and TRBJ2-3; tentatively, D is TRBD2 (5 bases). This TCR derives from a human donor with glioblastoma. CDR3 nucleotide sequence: TGTGCCAGCACCCCGGGGGATACGCAGTATTTT. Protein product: CASTPGDTQYF.